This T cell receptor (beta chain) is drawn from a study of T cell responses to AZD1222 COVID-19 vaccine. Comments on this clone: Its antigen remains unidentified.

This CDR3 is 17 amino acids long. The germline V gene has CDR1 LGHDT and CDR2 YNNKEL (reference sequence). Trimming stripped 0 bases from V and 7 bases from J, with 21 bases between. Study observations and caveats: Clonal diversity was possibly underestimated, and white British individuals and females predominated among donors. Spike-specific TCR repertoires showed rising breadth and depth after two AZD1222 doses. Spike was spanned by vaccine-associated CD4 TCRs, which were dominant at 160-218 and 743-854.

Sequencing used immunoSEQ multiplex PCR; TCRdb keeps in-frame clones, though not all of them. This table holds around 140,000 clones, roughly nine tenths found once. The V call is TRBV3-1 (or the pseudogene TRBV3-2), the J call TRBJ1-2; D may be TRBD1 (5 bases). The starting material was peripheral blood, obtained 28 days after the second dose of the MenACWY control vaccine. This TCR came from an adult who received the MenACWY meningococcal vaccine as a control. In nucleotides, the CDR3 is TGTGCCAGCAGCCAAGATGCCGCAGGGTCCCGACCTCTTGGCTACACCTTC. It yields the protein CASSQDAAGSRPLGYTF.